The 7 T cell receptor beta chains below come from one sample, sequenced in a study of identical twins. TCRdb processed the 5' RACE reads anew with MiXCR; each CDR3 protein has one entry. The data hold 750,000 to 950,000 distinct CDR3 sequences, with roughly an eighth observed a single time. The sample also formed part of further work on yellow fever vaccine responses in identical twins.

Sequenced sample: PBMCs. These TCRs come from a woman aged 18-35 years in good health.

V is TRBV5-8 and J is TRBJ2-2; D uncertain. From germline, CDR1 is SGHTS and CDR2 YDEGEE. V lost 7 bases, J lost 5 bases, and 12 bases lay in between. This CDR3 is built from 13 residues. CDR3 region: CASGLGVTGELFF. The CDR3 coding sequence is TGTGCCAGCGGCCTTGGTGTTACCGGGGAGCTGTTTTTT. Filled out from reference TRBV5-8 and TRBJ2-2, the complete variable domain reads EAGVTQSPTHLIKTRGQQATLRCSPISGHTSVYWYQQALGLGLQFLLWYDEGEERNRGNFPPRFSGRQFPNYSSELNVNALELEDSALYLCASGLGVTGELFFGEGSRLTVL.

As concerns this clonotype: Its ends do not fully match the called genes, so a read error is possible. The chain has TRBV20-1 and TRBJ2-1; TRBD2 matches at 10 bases. Germline CDR1 is DFQATT and CDR2 is SNEGSKA (reference sequence). The CDR3 covers 18 residues. In DNA form, the CDR3 reads TGCAGTGCTAGAGATAAGGCGTCGGGGGTGCTAGCGGGAGTGAAGTTCGTCTTC. As protein: CSARDKASGVLAGVKFVF.

This clonotype was seen a handful of times. This chain connects TRBV11-2 to TRBJ2-1, with D perhaps being TRBD1 or TRBD2 (5 bases each). The germline V gene has CDR1 SGHAT and CDR2 FQNNGV. Trimming took 5 bases from V and 2 from J, leaving 13 bases between them. The CDR3 contains 15 residues. The CDR3 reads CASSPGTATYNEQFF. In DNA, the CDR3 is TGTGCCAGCAGCCCAGGGACGGCCACCTACAATGAGCAGTTCTTC.

The rearrangement links TRBV5-4 to TRBJ2-1; perhaps TRBD2 as D (5 bases). The ends were cut back, 5 bases at V and 6 bases at J, with 12 bases in the middle. CDR3 length equals 13 residues. The germline V gene encodes CDR1 SGHNT and CDR2 YYREEE (reference sequence). The CDR3 sequence is CASRPIEGNEQFF. For the CDR3, the DNA is TGTGCCAGCAGACCGATCGAGGGCAATGAGCAGTTCTTC.

The CDR3 nucleotides are TGTGCCAGCAGCCGCGGGCAAGAAGAGACCCAGTACTTC. Its protein is CASSRGQEETQYF. The V gene is TRBV7-3, the J gene TRBJ2-5; maybe TRBD2 (5 bases). The CDR3 has 13 residues. Germline CDR1 reads SGHTA; CDR2 reads FQGTGA. Between the trimmed V and J ends, which lost 5 bases and 3 bases, there was a span of 10 bases.

This clonotype has a handful of counts. CDR3 DNA sequence: TGTGCCAGCAGGGACCATACCCAAGAGACCCAGTACTTC. Protein sequence: CASRDHTQETQYF. The rearrangement uses TRBV28 and TRBJ2-5; no definite D call. Germline lookup yields CDR1 MDHEN and CDR2 SYDVKM. The CDR3 is 13 residues long. V lost 6 bases and J lost 1, with 9 bases in between.

This clonotype was seen only a few times. CDR3: CASSFTFGLVREQFF. CDR3 nucleotides: TGCGCCAGCAGCTTTACATTCGGACTAGTCAGGGAGCAGTTCTTC. The rearrangement joins TRBV5-1 to TRBJ2-1; TRBD2 aligns across 7 bases. CDR3 length: 15 amino acids. The junction had 12 bases not matched to a gene; V was cut back by 2 bases and J by 10 bases. Looked up from germline, CDR1 is SGHRS and CDR2 is YFSETQ.